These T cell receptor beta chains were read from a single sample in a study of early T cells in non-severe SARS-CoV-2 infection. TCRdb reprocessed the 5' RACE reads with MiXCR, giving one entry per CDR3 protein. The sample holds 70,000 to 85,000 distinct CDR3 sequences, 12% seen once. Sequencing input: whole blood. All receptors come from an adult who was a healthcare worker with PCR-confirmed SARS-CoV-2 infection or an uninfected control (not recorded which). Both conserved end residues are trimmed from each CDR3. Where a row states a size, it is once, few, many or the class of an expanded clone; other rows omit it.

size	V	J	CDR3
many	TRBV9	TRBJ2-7	ASSLGPESGNEQY
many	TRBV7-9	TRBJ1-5	ASSFGSTGGLGQPQH
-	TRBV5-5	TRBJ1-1	ASSSTRAGTVKAF
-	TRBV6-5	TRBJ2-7	ATRSSGALGEQY
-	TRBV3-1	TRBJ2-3	ASSRGGPEDTQY
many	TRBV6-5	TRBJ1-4	ASSTGTGDGKLF
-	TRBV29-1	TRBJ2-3	SVEGQATDTQY
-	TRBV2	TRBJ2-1	ASTPGQSSYNEQF
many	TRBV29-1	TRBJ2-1	SVGTGWRLAGGNEQF
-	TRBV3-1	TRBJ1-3	ASSQPLGRGNTIY